These T cell receptor beta chains were read from a single sample in a study of beta chain features in type 1 diabetes. Some clones are missing from TCRdb's copy, which holds only in-frame ones; the method was immunoSEQ multiplex PCR. The sample lists over 150,000 clones, 13% occurring once. The source material was central memory CD4+ T cells from blood. Receptors originate from a woman between 18 and 30 years old in good health. CDR3s include the opening cysteine and the closing phenylalanine or tryptophan. Fields, in order: CDR3 protein, CDR3 DNA, J gene, D gene, clone size, V gene. The D gene is left open where the match is weak. For some rows the clone size is stated as once, few or many, or as a class when expanded; others skip it.

cdr3_aa: CASSLALGRVYTEAFF
cdr3_nt: TGTGCCAGCAGCTTAGCTCTCGGGCGGGTTTATACTGAAGCTTTCTTT
j_call: TRBJ1-1
d_call: .
clone_size: .
v_call: TRBV13

cdr3_aa: CSVVTGDEQFF
cdr3_nt: TGCAGCGTTGTCACCGGGGATGAGCAGTTCTTC
j_call: TRBJ2-1
d_call: .
clone_size: many
v_call: TRBV29-1

cdr3_aa: CASSLEGTGTTGELFF
cdr3_nt: TGCGCCAGCAGCTTGGAAGGGACAGGGACCACCGGGGAGCTGTTTTTT
j_call: TRBJ2-2
d_call: TRBD1
clone_size: few
v_call: TRBV5-1

cdr3_aa: CASSLSRGLTDTQYF
cdr3_nt: TGTGCCAGCAGCTTATCGAGAGGGCTCACAGATACGCAGTATTTT
j_call: TRBJ2-3
d_call: .
clone_size: few
v_call: TRBV7-9

cdr3_aa: CASSINRGSTGELFF
cdr3_nt: TGTGCCAGCAGCATCAACAGGGGATCCACCGGGGAGCTGTTTTTT
j_call: TRBJ2-2
d_call: TRBD1
clone_size: .
v_call: TRBV7-9

cdr3_aa: CSVRGTYEQYF
cdr3_nt: TGCAGCGTAAGGGGGACCTACGAGCAGTACTTC
j_call: TRBJ2-7
d_call: .
clone_size: few
v_call: TRBV29-1

cdr3_aa: CASSFTARNSYEQYF
cdr3_nt: TGTGCCAGCAGTTTTACCGCCAGGAACTCCTACGAGCAGTACTTC
j_call: TRBJ2-7
d_call: .
clone_size: .
v_call: TRBV27

cdr3_aa: CASSPGLENTGELFF
cdr3_nt: TGTGCCAGCTCACCAGGACTTGAGAACACCGGGGAGCTGTTTTTT
j_call: TRBJ2-2
d_call: .
clone_size: .
v_call: TRBV18

cdr3_aa: CASSPLTGGKETQYF
cdr3_nt: TGTGCCAGCAGTCCTCTGACAGGGGGGAAAGAGACCCAGTACTTC
j_call: TRBJ2-5
d_call: TRBD1
clone_size: few
v_call: TRBV25-1

cdr3_aa: CAWRRNPGTGGMYGELFF
cdr3_nt: TGTGCCTGGAGACGAAACCCCGGGACAGGGGGCATGTACGGGGAGCTGTTTTTT
j_call: TRBJ2-2
d_call: TRBD1
clone_size: few
v_call: TRBV30

cdr3_aa: CASSLRQGSTGELFF
cdr3_nt: TGTGCCAGCAGCTTAAGGCAGGGATCTACCGGGGAGCTGTTTTTT
j_call: TRBJ2-2
d_call: .
clone_size: .
v_call: TRBV7-2

cdr3_aa: CATSRSRLAGESEQFF
cdr3_nt: TGTGCCACCAGCAGATCGAGACTAGCGGGAGAAAGTGAGCAGTTCTTC
j_call: TRBJ2-1
d_call: TRBD2
clone_size: few
v_call: TRBV15

cdr3_aa: CASSTNRGGEKLFF
cdr3_nt: TGCGCCAGCAGCACAAACAGGGGTGGGGAAAAACTGTTTTTT
j_call: TRBJ1-4
d_call: TRBD1
clone_size: .
v_call: TRBV5-1

cdr3_aa: CASSPGGTGDTEAFF
cdr3_nt: TGTGCCAGCTCACCAGGGGGCACTGGGGACACTGAAGCTTTCTTT
j_call: TRBJ1-1
d_call: .
clone_size: few
v_call: TRBV18

cdr3_aa: CASSGTYEQYF
cdr3_nt: TGCGCCAGCAGCGGCACCTACGAGCAGTACTTC
j_call: TRBJ2-7
d_call: .
clone_size: .
v_call: TRBV5-1

cdr3_aa: CASSLGLNSNQPQHF
cdr3_nt: TGTGCCAGCAGCCTGGGCTTAAATAGCAATCAGCCCCAGCATTTT
j_call: TRBJ1-5
d_call: .
clone_size: few
v_call: TRBV7-6

cdr3_aa: CASSQDMEVYGYTF
cdr3_nt: TGCGCCAGCAGCCAAGATATGGAGGTTTATGGCTACACCTTC
j_call: TRBJ1-2
d_call: .
clone_size: .
v_call: TRBV4-3

cdr3_aa: CASSEVPRFQQPQHF
cdr3_nt: TGTGCCAGCAGTGAAGTCCCCAGATTTCAACAGCCCCAGCATTTT
j_call: TRBJ1-5
d_call: .
clone_size: .
v_call: TRBV2

cdr3_aa: CASQLAGVYTQYF
cdr3_nt: TGTGCCAGTCAACTAGCGGGAGTATATACGCAGTATTTT
j_call: TRBJ2-3
d_call: TRBD2
clone_size: .
v_call: TRBV6-5

cdr3_aa: CASSLAGGSGPLPQHF
cdr3_nt: TGTGCCAGCAGCTTAGCCGGCGGATCAGGGCCACTGCCCCAGCATTTT
j_call: TRBJ1-5
d_call: .
clone_size: .
v_call: TRBV7-8

cdr3_aa: CASSHRRQSVWLGGYTF
cdr3_nt: TGTGCCAGCAGCCATAGAAGACAGAGCGTTTGGCTGGGTGGCTACACCTTC
j_call: TRBJ1-2
d_call: .
clone_size: few
v_call: TRBV14

cdr3_aa: CATRLAKNNEQFF
cdr3_nt: TGCGCCACTCGACTAGCGAAGAACAATGAGCAGTTCTTC
j_call: TRBJ2-1
d_call: TRBD2
clone_size: few
v_call: TRBV10-1

cdr3_aa: CASSSGLAGDGTGELFF
cdr3_nt: TGTGCCAGCTCATCCGGACTAGCGGGAGATGGGACCGGGGAGCTGTTTTTT
j_call: TRBJ2-2
d_call: TRBD2
clone_size: .
v_call: TRBV18

cdr3_aa: CASSSSINQPQHF
cdr3_nt: TGCGCCAGCAGCTCCTCTATTAATCAGCCCCAGCATTTT
j_call: TRBJ1-5
d_call: .
clone_size: .
v_call: TRBV5-1

cdr3_aa: CATSRDRGEQYF
cdr3_nt: TGTGCCACCAGCAGAGATAGGGGCGAGCAGTACTTC
j_call: TRBJ2-7
d_call: .
clone_size: many
v_call: TRBV15

cdr3_aa: CSVVAGLGGYTF
cdr3_nt: TGCAGCGTTGTAGCGGGGCTGGGAGGCTACACCTTC
j_call: TRBJ1-2
d_call: .
clone_size: few
v_call: TRBV29-1

cdr3_aa: CASSLQLAGFTDTQYF
cdr3_nt: TGTGCCAGCAGCTTACAACTAGCGGGATTCACAGATACGCAGTATTTT
j_call: TRBJ2-3
d_call: TRBD2
clone_size: .
v_call: TRBV7-9